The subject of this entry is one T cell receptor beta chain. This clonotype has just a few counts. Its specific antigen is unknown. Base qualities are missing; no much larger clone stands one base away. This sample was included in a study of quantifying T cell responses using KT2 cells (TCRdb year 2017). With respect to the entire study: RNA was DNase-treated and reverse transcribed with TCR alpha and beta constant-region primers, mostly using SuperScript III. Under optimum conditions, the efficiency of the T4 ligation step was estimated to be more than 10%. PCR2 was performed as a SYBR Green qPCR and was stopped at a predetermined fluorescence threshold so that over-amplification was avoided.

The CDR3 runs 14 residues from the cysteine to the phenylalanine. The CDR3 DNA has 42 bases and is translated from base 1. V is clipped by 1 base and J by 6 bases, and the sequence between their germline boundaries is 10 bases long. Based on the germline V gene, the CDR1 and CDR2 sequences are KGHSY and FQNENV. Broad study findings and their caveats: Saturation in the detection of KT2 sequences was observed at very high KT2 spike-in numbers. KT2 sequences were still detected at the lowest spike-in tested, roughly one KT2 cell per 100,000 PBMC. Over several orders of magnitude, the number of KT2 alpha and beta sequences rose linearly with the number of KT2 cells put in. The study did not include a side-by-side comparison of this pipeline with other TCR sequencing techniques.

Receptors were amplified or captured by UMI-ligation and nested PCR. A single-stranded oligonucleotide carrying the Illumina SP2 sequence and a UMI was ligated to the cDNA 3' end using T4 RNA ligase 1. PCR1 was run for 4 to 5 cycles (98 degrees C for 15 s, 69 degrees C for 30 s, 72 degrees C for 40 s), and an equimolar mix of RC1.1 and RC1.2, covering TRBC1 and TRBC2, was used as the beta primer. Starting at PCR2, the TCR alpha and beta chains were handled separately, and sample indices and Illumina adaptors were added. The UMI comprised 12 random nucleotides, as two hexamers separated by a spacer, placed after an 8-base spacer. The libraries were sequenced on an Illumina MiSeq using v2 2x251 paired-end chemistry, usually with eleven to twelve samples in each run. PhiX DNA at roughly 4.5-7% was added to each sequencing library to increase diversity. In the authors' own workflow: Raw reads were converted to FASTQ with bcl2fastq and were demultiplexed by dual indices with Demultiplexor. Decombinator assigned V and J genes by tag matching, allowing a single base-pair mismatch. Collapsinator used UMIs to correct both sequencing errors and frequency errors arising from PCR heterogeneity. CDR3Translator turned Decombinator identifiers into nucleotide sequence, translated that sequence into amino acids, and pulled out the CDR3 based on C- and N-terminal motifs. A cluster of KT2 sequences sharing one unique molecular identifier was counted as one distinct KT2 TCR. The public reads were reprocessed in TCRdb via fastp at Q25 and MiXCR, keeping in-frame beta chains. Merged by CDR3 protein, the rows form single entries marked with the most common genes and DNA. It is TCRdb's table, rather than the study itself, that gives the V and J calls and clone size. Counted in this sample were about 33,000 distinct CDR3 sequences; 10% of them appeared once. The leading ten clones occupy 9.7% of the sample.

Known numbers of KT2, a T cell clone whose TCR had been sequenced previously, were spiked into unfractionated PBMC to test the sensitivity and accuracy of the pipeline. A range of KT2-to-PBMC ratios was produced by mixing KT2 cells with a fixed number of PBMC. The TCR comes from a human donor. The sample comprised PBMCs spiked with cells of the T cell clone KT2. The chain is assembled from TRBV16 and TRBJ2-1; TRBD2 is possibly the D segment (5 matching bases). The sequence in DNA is TGTGCCAGCAGCCAATGGAGCGGAATCAATGAGCAGTTCTTC. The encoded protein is CASSQWSGINEQFF.